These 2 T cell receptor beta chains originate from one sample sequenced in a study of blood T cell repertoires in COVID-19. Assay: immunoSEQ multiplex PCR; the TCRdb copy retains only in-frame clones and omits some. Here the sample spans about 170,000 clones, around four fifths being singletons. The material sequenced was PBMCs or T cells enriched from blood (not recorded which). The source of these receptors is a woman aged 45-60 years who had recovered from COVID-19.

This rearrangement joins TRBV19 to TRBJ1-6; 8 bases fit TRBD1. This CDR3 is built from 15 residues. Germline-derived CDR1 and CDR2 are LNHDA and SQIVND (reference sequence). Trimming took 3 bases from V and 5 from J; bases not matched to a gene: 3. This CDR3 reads CASSIWTGNNSPLHF. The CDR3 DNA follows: TGTGCCAGTAGTATCTGGACAGGGAATAATTCACCCCTCCACTTT.

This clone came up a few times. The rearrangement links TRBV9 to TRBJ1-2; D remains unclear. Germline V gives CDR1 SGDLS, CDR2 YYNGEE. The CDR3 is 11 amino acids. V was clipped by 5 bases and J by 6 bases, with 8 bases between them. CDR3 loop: CASSKEDGYTF. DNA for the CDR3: TGTGCCAGCAGTAAGGAGGATGGCTACACCTTC.